These T cell receptor beta chains were read from a single sample in a study of T cells after yellow fever vaccination. One entry per CDR3 protein, called by TCRdb with MiXCR from the 5' RACE reads. The sample carries fewer than 350,000 distinct CDR3 sequences, over 3.5% recorded once. Sequenced here: PBMCs, sampled 15 days after the yellow fever booster vaccination. The receptor source for this set is a man between 18 and 29 years old who received the YFV17D yellow fever vaccine. Each CDR3 is given with its conserved first and last residue. The D gene is left open where the match is weak. Some rows mark clone size as missing; the rest say once, few, many or name a class of expanded clone.

D gene	V gene	J gene	clone size	CDR3 length	CDR3 protein	CDR3 DNA
TRBD1	TRBV6-2/TRBV6-3	TRBJ2-1	many	16	CASSVGGPSSYNEQFF	TGTGCCAGCAGTGTAGGGGGCCCGAGCTCCTACAATGAGCAGTTCTTC
.	TRBV3-1	TRBJ2-7	few	13	CASRLHGSYEQYF	TGTGCCAGCAGGCTTCATGGTTCCTACGAGCAGTACTTC
.	TRBV6-2/TRBV6-3	TRBJ1-1	.	14	CASSYFFGSTEAFF	TGTGCCAGCAGTTACTTCTTTGGGTCAACTGAAGCTTTCTTT
TRBD1	TRBV10-1	TRBJ1-5	.	16	CASSDGMGTGYQPQHF	TGCGCCAGCAGTGACGGTATGGGGACAGGGTACCAGCCCCAGCATTTT
.	TRBV7-9	TRBJ2-3	few	15	CASSLSGQELDTQYF	TGTGCCAGCAGCTTATCAGGGCAAGAGCTAGATACGCAGTATTTT
.	TRBV7-2	TRBJ1-1	few	14	CASSLAWTATEAFF	TGTGCCAGCAGCTTAGCGTGGACAGCCACTGAAGCTTTCTTT
TRBD1	TRBV29-1	TRBJ1-5	few	13	CSAGQGQSQPQHF	TGCAGCGCGGGACAGGGACAATCCCAGCCCCAGCATTTT
.	TRBV5-1	TRBJ1-1	many	13	CASSLQDGAEAFF	TGCGCCAGCAGCCTACAGGACGGGGCGGAAGCTTTCTTT
.	TRBV7-8	TRBJ1-1	many	13	CASSDYKNTEAFF	TGTGCCAGCAGCGACTACAAGAACACTGAAGCTTTCTTT
.	TRBV5-6	TRBJ1-3	few	16	CASGPGGGTSGNTIYF	TGTGCCAGCGGCCCTGGAGGGGGAACCTCTGGAAACACCATATATTTT
.	TRBV5-1	TRBJ2-6	.	17	CASSLATRHSGANVLTF	TGCGCCAGCAGCTTGGCTACTCGTCACTCTGGGGCCAACGTCCTGACTTTC
TRBD1	TRBV7-7	TRBJ2-5	few	15	CASSPGTGPQETQYF	TGTGCTAGCAGCCCAGGGACAGGACCTCAAGAGACCCAGTACTTC
.	TRBV5-1	TRBJ2-1	few	16	CASSLQQGGSYNEQFF	TGCGCCAGCAGCCTTCAACAGGGGGGGTCCTACAATGAGCAGTTCTTC
.	TRBV6-2/TRBV6-3	TRBJ2-1	.	11	CASSWSRDKFF	TGTGCCAGCAGTTGGTCACGGGACAAGTTCTTC
TRBD1	TRBV4-1	TRBJ2-7	.	14	CASSPRTGGNEQYF	TGCGCCAGCAGCCCTCGGACAGGGGGGAACGAGCAGTACTTC
TRBD1	TRBV5-1	TRBJ1-1	many	15	CASSPTGGRNTEAFF	TGCGCCAGCAGCCCGACAGGGGGCAGGAACACTGAAGCTTTCTTT
.	TRBV12-3/TRBV12-4	TRBJ2-2	many	12	CASTSLSGELFF	TGTGCCAGCACTTCCCTTTCCGGGGAGCTGTTTTTT
.	TRBV27	TRBJ2-5	few	12	CASSLGEGTQYF	TGTGCCAGCAGTTTGGGGGAAGGGACCCAGTACTTC
.	TRBV5-1	TRBJ2-5	many	14	CASSLAVGQETQYF	TGCGCCAGCAGCTTGGCCGTCGGGCAAGAGACCCAGTACTTC
TRBD1	TRBV18	TRBJ2-7	few	14	CASSNRGPPYEQYF	TGTGCCAGCTCAAACAGGGGGCCCCCCTACGAGCAGTACTTC